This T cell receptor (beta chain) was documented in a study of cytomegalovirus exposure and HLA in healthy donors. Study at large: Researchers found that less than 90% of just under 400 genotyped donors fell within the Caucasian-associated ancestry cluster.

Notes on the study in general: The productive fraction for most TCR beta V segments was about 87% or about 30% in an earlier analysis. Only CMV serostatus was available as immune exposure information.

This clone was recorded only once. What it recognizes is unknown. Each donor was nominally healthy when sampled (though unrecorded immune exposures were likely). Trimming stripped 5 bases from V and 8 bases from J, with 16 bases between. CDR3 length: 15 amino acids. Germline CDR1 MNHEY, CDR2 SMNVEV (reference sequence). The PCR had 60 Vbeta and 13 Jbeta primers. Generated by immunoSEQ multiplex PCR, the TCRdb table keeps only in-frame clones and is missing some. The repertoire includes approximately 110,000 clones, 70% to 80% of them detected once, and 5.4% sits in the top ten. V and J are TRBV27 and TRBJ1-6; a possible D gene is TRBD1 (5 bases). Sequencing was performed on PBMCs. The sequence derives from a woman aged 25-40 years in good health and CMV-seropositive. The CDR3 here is CASSPRGGRHSPLHF. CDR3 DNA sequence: TGTGCCAGCAGTCCCCGGGGGGGGAGGCATTCACCCCTCCACTTT.